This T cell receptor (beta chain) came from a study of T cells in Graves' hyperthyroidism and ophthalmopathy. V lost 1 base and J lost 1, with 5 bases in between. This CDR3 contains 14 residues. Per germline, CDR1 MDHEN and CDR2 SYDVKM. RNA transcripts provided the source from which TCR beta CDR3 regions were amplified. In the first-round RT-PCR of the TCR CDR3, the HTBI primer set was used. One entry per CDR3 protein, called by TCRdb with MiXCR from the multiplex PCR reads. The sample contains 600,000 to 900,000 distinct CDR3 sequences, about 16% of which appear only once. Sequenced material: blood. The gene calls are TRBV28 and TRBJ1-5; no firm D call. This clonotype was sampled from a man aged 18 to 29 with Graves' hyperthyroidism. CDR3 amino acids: CASSLSVSNQPQHF. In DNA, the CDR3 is TGTGCCAGCAGTTTATCCGTAAGCAATCAGCCCCAGCATTTT.